The T cell receptor (beta chain) described here comes from a study of CD8 T cells in ankylosing spondylitis. The study's findings and limits: In ankylosing spondylitis patients, matched synovial fluid reportedly showed significant enrichment of disease-linked clones.

J was trimmed by 5 bases and V by 8 bases; bases with no gene match: 14. This CDR3 spans 16 amino acids. CDR1 and CDR2 (germline): LGHNA, YNFKEQ. In making TCR beta libraries, quantitative 5'-RACE with molecular barcodes was used. TCRdb re-called the 5' RACE reads through MiXCR, storing one row per CDR3 protein. Of roughly 150,000 distinct CDR3 sequences in the sample, 7% to 8% are singletons; the top ten hold around 11%. The table lists this clonotype with many counts. Its antigen is as yet unknown. Specimen: blood, either unsorted or a sorted T cell fraction (not recorded which). The V gene is TRBV4-2, the J gene TRBJ2-7; 11 bases fit TRBD1. The TCR comes from a female donor with ankylosing spondylitis or in good health (not recorded which). The CDR3 region has the DNA TGTGCCAGCGCAAGTGGGGGGACAGGGGGTTTCCACGAGCAGTACTTC. Amino acids: CASASGGTGGFHEQYF.